This T cell receptor (beta chain) stems from a study of shared clonotypes between healthy human individuals. General study results and limits: Sequencing of the sorted subsets was shown by rarefaction to be incomplete despite large depth. Generation probabilities of non-shared clonotypes were lower (relative to those shared by all four donors). Naive subsets generally had larger estimated richness than memory subsets. Between a few donors, naive CD4 clonotypes were shared at a level of about 5%.

Germline assignment: CDR1 SGHTA and CDR2 FQGTGA. CDR3 length: 15 amino acids. V was trimmed by 3 bases and J by 0 bases, leaving 9 bases between them. Details on this clone: Its specificity is not known.

The protocol was immunoSEQ multiplex PCR, while the TCRdb copy is restricted to in-frame clones and leaves out a portion. The data hold some 1 million clones, with around 75% observed a single time. The J gene is TRBJ2-1, the V gene TRBV7-3; D may correspond to TRBD1 or TRBD2 (5 bases each). The sequencing input was memory CD4+ T cells sorted from blood. Subset specified: CD45RA-negative fraction. This clonotype was sampled from a man aged 18 to 29 in good health. The CDR3 coding sequence is TGTGCCAGCAGCTTCGAGGGGAGCTCCTACAATGAGCAGTTCTTC. Protein sequence: CASSFEGSSYNEQFF. Variable domain in full (rest from reference TRBV7-3 and TRBJ2-1): GAGVSQTPSNKVTEKGKYVELRCDPISGHTALYWYRQSLGQGPEFLIYFQGTGAADDSGLPNDRFFAVRPEGSVSTLKIQRTERGDSAVYLCASSFEGSSYNEQFFGPGTRLTVL.